This T cell receptor beta chain comes out of a study of shared clonotypes between healthy human individuals (TCRdb year 2020). For the study in its entirety: A few men and two women, aged 18 to 49 years, made up the cohort. For each donor, CD4 naive and CD4 memory were each run on three plates, CD8 naive on two plates, and CD8 memory on one plate. The study deeply sequenced blood TCR repertoires of roughly five healthy adults to estimate repertoire size and the extent of clonotype sharing between individuals. Different laboratories and diverse techniques were used to prepare libraries and sequence TCR repertoires, to increase sequencing depth and limit assay-specific biases. Per donor, leukapheresis produced somewhere between about 0.9 and 9 billion PBMCs. The paper as a whole reports these results and caveats: Naive subsets generally had larger estimated clonotype richness than memory subsets. Across four donors, around 5% of naive CD4, more than 3% of naive CD8, approximately 2.5% of memory CD4, and approximately 0.4% of memory CD8 clonotypes were shared. Sampling was restricted to blood, and TCR repertoires in tissue are likely to differ from TCR repertoires in blood. Compared with non-shared clonotypes, the clonotypes found in all four sorted-subset donors had higher generation probabilities. Rarefaction of sorted-subset datasets indicated incomplete sequencing despite the large sequencing depth. Pairwise subsampling indicated that sequencing depth was expected to affect the degree of clonotype sharing among donors. The genetic and exposure-history diversity represented was limited by the small number of donors.

TCR CDR3 regions were amplified from genomic DNA by multiplex PCR using the deep immunoSEQ assay. Extracted genomic DNA from each cell subset was spread evenly across all wells of several immunoSEQ 96-well plates, with each plate serving as a replicate. Each replicate PCR for sorted subsets received approximately 220 ng genomic DNA, equal to some 32,000 T cell genomes. The purified libraries were quantified using a Qubit 3.0 fluorometer, sized with a Bioanalyzer 2100, and then quantified again using the KAPA Library Quantification kit. Every immunoSEQ 96-well plate was sequenced on a separate single-read 150-cycle Illumina NextSeq 550 flow cell. On the study's bioinformatics: The immunoSEQ output contained only junctional sequences without quality scores, so filtering could not match that applied to full-length reads. Sequences were annotated with PyIR, a Python wrapper for IgBLAST v1.9, using IMGT germline references to assign V/J genes and CDR3. Reads were removed for weak V/J assignments (E-value above 1e-6), missing CDR3, stop codons, out-of-frame junctions, or ambiguous translated residues. A V3J clonotype was defined by an identical inferred V gene, J gene, and CDR3 amino acid sequence. Percentage overlap between repertoires was calculated by dividing the number of shared unique clonotypes by the size of the smaller repertoire. Richness of each repertoire was evaluated using RTK rarefaction, the Chao1 estimator, and Recon v2.1 estimates of unobserved clonotypes. Generation probabilities were computed with OLGA for all TCRbeta clonotypes obtained by the gDNA method from four donors. TCRdb mirrors the immuneACCESS table, restricted to in-frame sequences. Some clones are absent from its copies; in checked studies, under half trace to an unresolved V gene, and the reason for the others is unknown. V and J calls and clone size are copied from that table; D and trimming were computed from the DNA. Within this sample are 2 million to 2.5 million clones, with roughly 94% of them counted one time only. Approximately 1.2% of the sample is taken by the ten largest.

Concerning this clone: This clone's antigen is unknown. No clone much larger than this one lies a single base away; base qualities are absent.

For the CD8 naive samples, CD45RO-negative cells were positively selected for CCR7, yielding a CD45RA+CCR7+ population from which TemRA cells were excluded. Healthy HIV-negative adults with no recently reported acute infections or vaccinations were included as donors. Only Caucasian adults living in Nashville, Tennessee, USA were represented among the donors. After blood collection by leukapheresis, PBMCs were isolated using Ficoll-Histopaque density gradient centrifugation and then cryopreserved in the vapor phase of liquid nitrogen. Purity and quantity of every magnetically sorted T cell population were checked by analytical flow cytometry. Genomic DNA was isolated from each sorted fraction and quantified by UV absorbance on a Nanodrop 2000c. Sequenced material: naive CD8+ T cells sorted from blood. Interpreted using the paper, the cell subset or site label stands for: CD45RA+CCR7+. This TCR was sampled from a man aged 18 to 29 in good health.

The CDR3 region has the sequence CASSPNGQGYEQYF. The DNA sequence is TGCGCCAGCAGCCCCAACGGACAGGGGTACGAGCAGTACTTC. The V and J segments used are TRBV4-3 and TRBJ2-7, and TRBD1 matches 9 of the central bases. CDR1 and CDR2 were assigned from the germline V gene as LGHNA and YSLEER. From its cysteine to its phenylalanine, the CDR3 spans 14 amino acids. Only the CDR3 DNA stays, 42 bases, in frame from base 1. The germline V and J ends show losses of 4 bases and 4 bases respectively, and no gene match explains 5 bases of the junction.